This TCR beta chain was obtained from a study of sequential checkpoint blockade in melanoma. About the research overall: First-line arms were nivolumab then ipilimumab, or the reverse, randomized 1:1. After both sequences, patients received maintenance nivolumab.

The table came from immunoSEQ multiplex PCR; TCRdb's copy has only in-frame clones and leaves some out. The table includes approximately 18,000 clones, around 70% detected once. There are 14 residues in the CDR3. Trimming cost V 2 bases and J 6 bases, with 14 bases left between them. Per germline, CDR1 MDHEN and CDR2 SYDVKM. This clone has only a few counts. Indicated treatment: randomized to nivolumab then ipilimumab (arm A) or the reverse (arm B). None of the patients previously received DNA-damaging chemotherapy. Sorted cells were live CD3+CD8+, lacking CD19 and CD56, from PBMCs. The sample consisted of CD8+ T cells sorted from blood (inferred from file names), taken from a patient given nivolumab and ipilimumab in sequence. The sequence was collected from a human donor with melanoma. The rearrangement uses TRBV28 and TRBJ2-7; D is perhaps TRBD2 (5 bases). As DNA, the CDR3 is TGTGCCAGCAGTTTAGGAAGGTGGGGAGCCGAGCAGTACTTC. As protein: CASSLGRWGAEQYF.